This T cell receptor (beta chain) was captured in a study of patients and donors after allogeneic stem cell transplantation. The CDR3 contains 13 residues. Trimming removed 4 bases from V and 5 bases from J, with 11 bases in between. Germline loops: CDR1 SQVTM, CDR2 ANQGSEA. This clonotype was counted between two and nine times. TCRdb reprocessed the RT-PCR reads with MiXCR, giving one entry per CDR3 protein. The table lists 30,000 to 40,000 distinct CDR3 sequences, 37% of them singletons, with 76% in the top ten. This receptor was taken from a human donor who was either an allogeneic HSCT recipient or a stem cell or donor lymphocyte infusion donor (not recorded which). It is not recorded whose cells these are; they may come from a transplant donor. The sequenced sample was blood, either unsorted or a sorted T cell fraction (not recorded which). The chain recombines TRBV29-1 with TRBJ2-2; no definite D call. The CDR3 nucleotides are TGCAGCGTTGGGGATTCTAGGACCGGGGAGCTGTTTTTT. Translating it yields CSVGDSRTGELFF.